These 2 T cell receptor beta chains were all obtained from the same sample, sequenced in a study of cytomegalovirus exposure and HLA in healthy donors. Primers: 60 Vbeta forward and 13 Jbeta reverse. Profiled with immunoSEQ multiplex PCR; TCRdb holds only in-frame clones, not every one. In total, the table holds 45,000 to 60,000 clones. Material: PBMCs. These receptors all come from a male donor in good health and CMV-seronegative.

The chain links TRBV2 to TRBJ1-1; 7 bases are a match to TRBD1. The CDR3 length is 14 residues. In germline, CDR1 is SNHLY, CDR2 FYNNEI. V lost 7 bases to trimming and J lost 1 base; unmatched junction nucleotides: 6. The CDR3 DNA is TGTGCCAGCACATTAACAGGGGCGAACACTGAAGCTTTCTTT. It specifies CASTLTGANTEAFF. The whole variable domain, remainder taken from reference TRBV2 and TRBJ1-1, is EPEVTQTPSHQVTQMGQEVILRCVPISNHLYFYWYRQILGQKVEFLVSFYNNEISEKSEIFDDQFSVERPDGSNFTLKIRSTKLEDSAMYFCASTLTGANTEAFFGQGTRLTVV.

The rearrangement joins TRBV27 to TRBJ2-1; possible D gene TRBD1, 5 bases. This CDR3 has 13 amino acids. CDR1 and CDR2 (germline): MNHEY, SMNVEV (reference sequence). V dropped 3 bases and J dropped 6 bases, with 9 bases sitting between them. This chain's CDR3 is CASSLGRVNEQFF. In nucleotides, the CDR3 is TGTGCCAGCAGTTTGGGCAGGGTCAATGAGCAGTTCTTC.